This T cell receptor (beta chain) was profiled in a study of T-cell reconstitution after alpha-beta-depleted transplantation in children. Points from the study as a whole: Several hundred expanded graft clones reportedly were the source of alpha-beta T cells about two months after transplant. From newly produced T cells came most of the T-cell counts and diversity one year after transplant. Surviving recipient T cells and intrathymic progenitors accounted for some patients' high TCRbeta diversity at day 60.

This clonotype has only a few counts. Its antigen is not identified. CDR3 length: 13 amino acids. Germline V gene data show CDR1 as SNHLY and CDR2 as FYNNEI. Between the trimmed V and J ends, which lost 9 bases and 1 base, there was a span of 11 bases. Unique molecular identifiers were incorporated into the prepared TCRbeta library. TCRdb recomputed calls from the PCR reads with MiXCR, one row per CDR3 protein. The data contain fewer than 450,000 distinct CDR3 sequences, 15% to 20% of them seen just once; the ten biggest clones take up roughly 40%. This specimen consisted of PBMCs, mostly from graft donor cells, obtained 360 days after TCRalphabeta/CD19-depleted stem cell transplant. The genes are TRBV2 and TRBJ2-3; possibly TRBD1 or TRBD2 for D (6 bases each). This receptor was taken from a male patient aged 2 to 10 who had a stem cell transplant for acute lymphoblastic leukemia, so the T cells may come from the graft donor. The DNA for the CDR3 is TGTGCCAGTCGGGGGCGTCGCACAGATACGCAGTATTTT. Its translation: CASRGRRTDTQYF.